The 24 T cell receptor beta chains in this list originate from one sample, sequenced in a study of identical twins. TCRdb reprocessed the 5' RACE reads with MiXCR, giving one entry per CDR3 protein. The sample has roughly 480,000 distinct CDR3 sequences, roughly a quarter seen once. Another study also made use of these data, one on T cells expressing NK-cell markers.

The sequencing sample was made of CD4+ T cells sorted from blood. These receptor sequences come from a woman aged 18-35 years in good health.

There are a few counts of this clonotype. The chain couples TRBV7-2 to TRBJ1-3; no definite D call. The CDR3 loop spans 13 amino acids. The germline gives CDR1 SGHTA, CDR2 FQGNSA. The germline V and J ends were trimmed by 5 bases and 4 bases, with 9 bases remaining between them. CDR3 region: CASSIVDGNTIYF. Written as DNA, the CDR3 is TGTGCCAGCAGCATCGTGGACGGAAACACCATATATTTT.

The CDR3 is CASGDNIQYF. CDR3 nucleotide sequence: TGTGCTAGTGGTGACAACATTCAGTACTTC. The V and J genes are TRBV12-5 and TRBJ2-4, with unresolved D. Trimming removed 5 bases from V and 7 bases from J, with 3 bases in between. The germline V gene has CDR1 LGHNT and CDR2 FRNRAP. CDR3 size: 10 residues.

This clonotype has more than one count but fewer than ten. The chain recombines TRBV11-2 with TRBJ1-2; 10 positions match TRBD1. The V gene's germline CDR1 is SGHAT and CDR2 FQNNGV. The trim removed 0 bases at V and 3 bases at J, leaving 1 base unmatched. This CDR3 comprises 15 residues. The CDR3 loop reads CASSLEGQGYYGYTF. The CDR3 coding sequence is TGTGCCAGCAGCTTAGAGGGACAGGGGTACTATGGCTACACCTTC.

The table lists this clonotype with a few counts. V gene TRBV3-1 combines with J gene TRBJ2-7; 7 nucleotides match TRBD2. The junction had 12 bases not matched to a gene; V was cut back by 9 bases and J by 7 bases. Looked up from germline, CDR1 is LGHDT and CDR2 is YNNKEL (reference sequence). CDR3 length equals 13 residues. Written as DNA, the CDR3 is TGTGCCAGTTCGGGACTACTAGCGTGGGAGCAGTACTTC. This translates into CASSGLLAWEQYF.

The rearrangement uses TRBV20-1 and TRBJ2-4, with D possibly TRBD1 on 5 matching bases. The V and J ends lost 0 bases and 8 bases respectively, with 8 bases between them. CDR1 and CDR2 (germline): DFQATT, SNEGSKA (reference sequence). CDR3 length equals 12 residues. The CDR3 reads CSAREQGDIQYF. The CDR3 DNA follows: TGCAGTGCTAGAGAGCAGGGTGACATTCAGTACTTC.

This clonotype occurred a few times. The chain couples TRBV25-1 to TRBJ1-4; no clear D. Germline assignment: CDR1 MGHDK and CDR2 SYGVNS. Trimming removed 1 base at V and 6 bases at J, with 9 bases between. The CDR3 spans 14 residues. This CDR3 reads CASSEFRIDEKLFF. CDR3 DNA: TGTGCCAGCAGTGAATTTCGGATTGATGAAAAACTGTTTTTT.

There are a few counts of this clonotype. The chain couples TRBV20-1 to TRBJ2-3; tentatively, D is TRBD1 or TRBD2 (5 bases each). The CDR3 contains 15 residues. Germline values: CDR1 DFQATT, CDR2 SNEGSKA (reference sequence). The ends were cut back, 2 bases at V and 6 bases at J, with 18 bases in the middle. Written as DNA, the CDR3 is TGCAGTGCTAGACCCCCGGGGACCTGGACGGATACGCAGTATTTT. It is translated as CSARPPGTWTDTQYF.

The chain uses TRBV7-8 and TRBJ2-3; no clear D. Per the germline V gene, CDR1 is SGHVS and CDR2 is FQNEAQ. CDR3 length: 14 residues. Trimming shortened V by 5 bases and J by 0 bases, and 9 bases separated the two germline ends. The CDR3 here is CASSAGPSTDTQYF. The DNA for the CDR3 is TGTGCCAGCAGCGCCGGACCTAGCACAGATACGCAGTATTTT.

This chain connects TRBV20-1 to TRBJ2-7; 10 bases are a match to TRBD1. The junction had 6 bases not matched to a gene; V was cut back by 5 bases and J by 5 bases. This CDR3 region has 13 residues. CDR1 is DFQATT and CDR2 is SNEGSKA in the germline V gene (reference sequence). Here the CDR3 reads CSAELTGGNEQYF. In nucleotides, the CDR3 is TGCAGTGCTGAACTGACAGGGGGCAACGAGCAGTACTTC.

This clonotype was seen only a few times. V is TRBV3-1 and J is TRBJ2-1, with unresolved D. V lost 4 bases and J lost 7, with 20 bases in between. CDR3 length equals 16 residues. The germline V gene encodes CDR1 LGHDT and CDR2 YNNKEL (reference sequence). CDR3: CASSPNGPQSRNEQFF. As DNA, the CDR3 is TGTGCCAGCAGCCCTAACGGCCCACAGTCGCGGAATGAGCAGTTCTTC.

This clonotype was seen at least ten times. The chain links TRBV20-1 to TRBJ2-1; 13 nucleotides match TRBD2. CDR3 size: 15 residues. J lost 4 bases, V lost 6 bases, and 6 bases had no gene match. The germline CDR1 and CDR2 sequences are DFQATT and SNEGSKA (reference sequence). The CDR3 is CSAFAGLAGYNEQFF. The CDR3 DNA is TGCAGTGCGTTCGCGGGACTAGCGGGATACAATGAGCAGTTCTTC.

In this sample, this clonotype turned up many times. The chain recombines TRBV4-3 with TRBJ2-2; tentative D call: TRBD1 (5 bases). The CDR3 extends over 14 amino acids. CDR1 is LGHNA, CDR2 YSLEER, per germline. The V end was cut by 1 base, the J end by 5 bases, with 8 bases between. CDR3 loop: CASSQGPGTGELFF. DNA of the CDR3: TGCGCCAGCAGCCAAGGTCCAGGGACCGGGGAGCTGTTTTTT.

This clonotype came up a few times. The rearrangement links TRBV5-1 to TRBJ2-5; D might be TRBD1 (6 bases). Germline CDR1 reads SGHRS; CDR2 reads YFSETQ. The CDR3 is made up of 15 amino acids. Trimming removed 1 base at V and 4 bases at J, with 14 bases between. CDR3 residues: CASSLSRGITETQYF. The CDR3 DNA is TGCGCCAGCAGCTTGAGCAGGGGCATCACAGAGACCCAGTACTTC.

The chain combines TRBV10-3 with TRBJ2-1, with D possibly called TRBD1 or TRBD2 (5 bases each). Trimming took off 3 bases at V and 4 bases at J, with 13 bases between the two ends. Germline-derived CDR1 and CDR2 are ENHRY and SYGVKD. CDR3 length: 15 amino acids. The CDR3 coding sequence is TGTGCCATCAGTGACCCGGGACGGACTTACAATGAGCAGTTCTTC. Protein product: CAISDPGRTYNEQFF.

The chain employs TRBV14 and TRBJ2-5; D gene unclear. The CDR3 is 13 residues long. Germline-derived CDR1 and CDR2 are SGHDN and FVKESK. Trimming shortened V by 7 bases and J by 5 bases, and 14 bases separated the two germline ends. As DNA, the CDR3 is TGTGCCAGCAACGGCCAGACGTGGGAGACCCAGTACTTC. This encodes CASNGQTWETQYF.

The sample holds a few counts of this clonotype. The chain couples TRBV3-1 to TRBJ2-5; possible D gene TRBD2, 7 bases. The CDR3 has 16 residues. Deletions cut 1 base from V and 4 bases from J, with 16 bases between. The germline V gene has CDR1 LGHDT and CDR2 YNNKEL (reference sequence). CDR3 bases: TGTGCCAGCAGCCAAGTACTCGGGGGAGGGGGAGAGACCCAGTACTTC. Encoded protein: CASSQVLGGGGETQYF.

The chain is built from TRBV7-9 and TRBJ1-2; no clear D. From germline, CDR1 is SEHNR and CDR2 FQNEAQ (reference sequence). The CDR3 consists of 14 residues. The V and J ends lost 3 bases and 4 bases respectively, with 12 bases between them. For the CDR3, the DNA is TGTGCCAGCAGCTTCTTCCAAGCCCCCTATGGCTACACCTTC. As protein: CASSFFQAPYGYTF.

This clonotype has just a few counts. The chain combines TRBV7-2 with TRBJ2-7, with a weak D call TRBD2 (6 bases). The CDR3 spans 13 residues. V was trimmed by 5 bases and J by 4 bases, leaving 12 bases between them. Germline loops: CDR1 SGHTA, CDR2 FQGNSA. The CDR3 DNA is TGTGCCAGCAGCAAGGACTATTCGTACGAGCAGTACTTC. This codes for CASSKDYSYEQYF. Supplemented by reference TRBV7-2 and TRBJ2-7, the full variable domain reads GAGVSQSPSNKVTEKGKDVELRCDPISGHTALYWYRQSLGQGLEFLIYFQGNSAPDKSGLPSDRFSAERTGGSVSTLTIQRTQQEDSAVYLCASSKDYSYEQYFGPGTRLTVT.

The chain couples TRBV12-3 or TRBV12-4 to TRBJ2-1, with 13 bases fitting TRBD2. The junction had 13 bases not matched to a gene; V was cut back by 6 bases and J by 5 bases. There are 18 residues in the CDR3. The DNA for the CDR3 is TGTGCCAGCAGCCAGGGACTAGCGGGATTCGGTTCCCACAATGAGCAGTTCTTC. Protein product: CASSQGLAGFGSHNEQFF.

The chain uses TRBV10-1 and TRBJ2-1; perhaps D is TRBD1 or TRBD2 (5 bases each). Germline loops: CDR1 WNHNN, CDR2 SYGVQD (reference sequence). The CDR3 totals 16 residues. Trimming left V 4 bases short and J 7 bases short, with 20 bases between. The CDR3: CASSGARAAGLNEQFF. The CDR3 nucleotides read TGCGCCAGCAGTGGTGCCAGGGCGGCGGGTCTAAATGAGCAGTTCTTC.

This clonotype was counted ten times or more. V gene TRBV10-3 combines with J gene TRBJ2-3; 9 positions match TRBD1. The CDR3 has 14 amino acids. The germline V gene encodes CDR1 ENHRY and CDR2 SYGVKD. Germline trimming cut 10 bases from V and 2 bases from J; bases unmatched to any gene: 7. The CDR3 sequence is CATSGTGTTDTQYF. The CDR3 nucleotides are TGTGCCACCTCCGGGACAGGGACCACAGATACGCAGTATTTT.

The gene calls are TRBV5-1 and TRBJ2-5; no clear D. Germline CDR1 and CDR2: SGHRS and YFSETQ. This CDR3 is built from 12 residues. Trimming pared 4 bases from V and 2 bases from J, leaving 6 bases between. The CDR3 nucleotides are TGCGCCAGCAGCGATCCACAAGAGACCCAGTACTTC. This translates into CASSDPQETQYF.

The V and J genes are TRBV6-4 and TRBJ2-2, with D uncertain. From germline, CDR1 is MRHNA and CDR2 SNTAGT. This CDR3 is built from 14 residues. V was shortened by 7 bases and J by 2 bases, with 11 bases between the two germline ends. CDR3: CASKWATNTGELFF. CDR3 nucleotide sequence: TGTGCCAGCAAGTGGGCGACCAACACCGGGGAGCTGTTTTTT.

This clonotype was recorded a few times. This chain connects TRBV13 to TRBJ1-5; D call uncertain. The V end lost 11 bases, the J end lost 5 bases, and 16 bases lay between the germline ends. The CDR3 consists of 13 residues. Germline V lookup: CDR1 PRHDT, CDR2 FYEKMQ (reference sequence). The CDR3 region has the DNA TGTGCCGGGCCGGGCAAGATTTATCAGCCCCAGCATTTT. This translates into CAGPGKIYQPQHF.